A single sample is the source of the 31 T cell receptor beta chains below, sequenced in a study of blood T cells in healthy people across ages (dated by TCRdb to between 2014 and 2016). Library generation was performed with 5' RACE. Sequencing used an Illumina HiSeq 2500. A second 7 to 11 cycle PCR used a sample-barcoded 5' primer and a J-beta primer mix. TCRdb redid the processing of the public reads, applying fastp at Q25 and MiXCR, and retained in-frame beta chains. Each entry is one CDR3 protein sequence, shown with its most common DNA and genes. The sample yields hundreds of thousands of distinct CDR3 sequences; about 62% were counted once. The top ten clonotypes cover roughly 20% of the sample. The sequenced sample was blood. The origin of the receptors is a young man in good health.

This clonotype was seen more than once but under ten times. The genes are TRBV10-1 and TRBJ2-5; D unclear. The CDR3 extends over 13 amino acids. Between the trimmed V and J ends, which lost 5 bases and 2 bases, there was a span of 9 bases. The germline CDR1 and CDR2 sequences are WNHNN and SYGVQD (reference sequence). CDR3 sequence reads: CASSQELQETQYF. CDR3 DNA sequence: TGCGCCAGCAGTCAAGAATTACAAGAGACCCAGTACTTC.

The V and J genes are TRBV6-5 and TRBJ2-5; D gene uncertain. The DNA end lines up better with TRBJ2-7; the J call may be wrong. CDR1 and CDR2 (germline): MNHEY, SVGAGI. CDR3 length equals 13 residues. CDR3 coding DNA: TGTGCCAGCAGTTACACGACTCGCCACGAGCAGTACTTC. This gives the protein CASSYTTRHEQYF.

The chain carries TRBV7-2 and TRBJ2-1; no definite D call. V was cut by 1 base and J by 8 bases, with 9 bases left in between. Germline values: CDR1 SGHTA, CDR2 FQGNSA. This CDR3 region has 13 residues. The chain's CDR3 is CASSLGRVDEQFF. In nucleotides, the CDR3 is TGTGCCAGCAGCTTAGGCAGAGTCGATGAGCAGTTCTTC.

V is TRBV20-1 and J is TRBJ2-3; D is ambiguous. The CDR3 is 18 amino acids. Germline CDR1 and CDR2: DFQATT and SNEGSKA (reference sequence). Trimming left V 0 bases short and J 0 bases short, with 19 bases between. CDR3 in DNA: TGCAGTGCTAGAGATCAGAACCTCAACAGCCCCAGCACAGATACGCAGTATTTT. Amino acids: CSARDQNLNSPSTDTQYF.

The chain joins TRBV12-5 to TRBJ1-1; D not certain. The V gene lost 5 bases and the J gene lost 1 base, with 5 bases spanning the gap. Per the germline V gene, CDR1 is LGHNT and CDR2 is FRNRAP. The CDR3 has 12 residues. The CDR3 bases are TGTGCTAGTGGTATGGGGAACACTGAAGCTTTCTTT. This gives the protein CASGMGNTEAFF.

This chain connects TRBV29-1 to TRBJ2-7; D may be TRBD1 (6 bases). The V end lost 0 bases, the J end lost 7 bases, and 19 bases lay between the germline ends. CDR1 is SQVTM and CDR2 is ANQGSEA in the germline V gene. The CDR3 extends over 15 amino acids. The CDR3 region is CSVEDRDKAYVEQYF. As DNA, the CDR3 is TGCAGCGTTGAAGATAGGGACAAGGCCTATGTGGAGCAGTACTTC.

The rearrangement joins TRBV5-4 to TRBJ2-5; perhaps TRBD1 as D (8 bases). The germline CDR1 and CDR2 sequences are SGHNT and YYREEE (reference sequence). The CDR3 extends over 16 amino acids. Deletions cut 0 bases from V and 0 bases from J, with 12 bases between. The chain's CDR3 is CASSLAGGQDQETQYF. The CDR3 DNA reads as TGTGCCAGCAGCTTGGCGGGGGGACAGGACCAAGAGACCCAGTACTTC. Complete variable domain (other parts from reference TRBV5-4 and TRBJ2-5): ETGVTQSPTHLIKTRGQQVTLRCSSQSGHNTVSWYQQALGQGPQFIFQYYREEENGRGNFPPRFSGLQFPNYSSELNVNALELDDSALYLCASSLAGGQDQETQYFGPGTRLLVL.

The chain is built from TRBV7-9 and TRBJ2-4, with D perhaps matching TRBD1 or TRBD2 (5 bases each). V lost 5 bases, J lost 5 bases, and 16 bases lay in between. This CDR3 is built from 15 residues. Germline loops: CDR1 SEHNR, CDR2 FQNEAQ (reference sequence). The CDR3 spells CASSGGWGWENIQYF. DNA of the CDR3: TGTGCCAGCAGCGGGGGATGGGGGTGGGAAAACATTCAGTACTTC.

The chain couples TRBV7-9 to TRBJ2-7; TRBD2 agrees at 7 bases. The germline V gene encodes CDR1 SEHNR and CDR2 FQNEAQ (reference sequence). The junction had 7 bases not matched to a gene; V was cut back by 4 bases and J by 7 bases. This CDR3 has 13 residues. CDR3 nucleotide sequence: TGTGCCAGCAGCTGGGGAGGGCAGACTGAGCAGTACTTC. This translates into CASSWGGQTEQYF.

The genes are TRBV4-2 and TRBJ2-1; 8 bases agree with TRBD2. Trimming removed 1 base from V and 8 bases from J; junction bases left unmatched: 10. CDR1 is LGHNA, CDR2 YNFKEQ, per germline. The CDR3 covers 16 residues. DNA for the CDR3: TGTGCCAGCAGCCAAGCCGGGGTAGCGGGATGGGATGAGCAGTTCTTC. Protein product: CASSQAGVAGWDEQFF.

The genes are TRBV7-6 and TRBJ2-3; D uncertain. Trimming stripped 5 bases from V and 8 bases from J, with 11 bases between. The V gene's germline CDR1 is SGHVS and CDR2 FNYEAQ. The CDR3 consists of 12 residues. The CDR3 DNA sequence: TGTGCCAGCAGCCAACCCCGGCCTACGCAGTATTTT. Translated, it gives CASSQPRPTQYF.

The sample holds a few counts of this clonotype. This sequence joins TRBV28 and TRBJ2-7, with D tentatively TRBD1 (5 bases). This CDR3 spans 13 amino acids. The germline V gene has CDR1 MDHEN and CDR2 SYDVKM. V shed 8 bases and J shed 6 bases, with 17 bases lying between them. The CDR3, as DNA: TGTGCCAGCGGCAACGCCAGGGCTGGCGAGCAGTACTTC. It codes for CASGNARAGEQYF.

The sample holds a few counts of this clonotype. This chain joins TRBV29-1 and TRBJ1-1; D not resolved. Germline-derived CDR1 and CDR2 are SQVTM and ANQGSEA. Trimming stripped 2 bases from V and 0 bases from J, with 4 bases between. CDR3 length: 12 amino acids. The CDR3 protein is CSVELLNTEAFF. In DNA form, the CDR3 reads TGCAGCGTTGAATTGCTGAACACTGAAGCTTTCTTT.

The chain employs TRBV3-1 and TRBJ2-7; D may match TRBD1 or TRBD2 (6 bases each). The CDR3 is 13 residues long. V shed 6 bases and J shed 7 bases, with 16 bases lying between them. CDR1 and CDR2 (germline): LGHDT, YNNKEL (reference sequence). The CDR3 DNA sequence: TGTGCCAGCAGGAACTCAGGGGCGGGGGAGCAGTACTTC. This gives the protein CASRNSGAGEQYF.

The chain employs TRBV7-2 and TRBJ2-4; D unclear. The germline CDR1 and CDR2 sequences are SGHTA and FQGNSA. Trimming took 2 bases from V and 11 from J, leaving 7 bases between them. The CDR3 runs 11 residues. The CDR3 nucleotides read TGTGCCAGCAGCTTAACGAGCGTTCAGTACTTC. This codes for CASSLTSVQYF.

This clonotype came up a few times. This chain connects TRBV5-1 to TRBJ2-3; 11 positions match TRBD2. The germline V gene has CDR1 SGHRS and CDR2 YFSETQ. This CDR3 spans 18 amino acids. With V trimmed by 3 bases and J by 7 bases, 16 bases remained unmatched. In DNA form, the CDR3 reads TGCGCCAGCAGCTCGGCATTAGCGGGAGGGCCGTCCTTCAATACGCAGTATTTT. Translated, it gives CASSSALAGGPSFNTQYF.

This clonotype was detected once. DNA for the CDR3: TGCGCCAGCAGCCAAGGGTTATTGGGCTCCTACGAGCAGTACTTC. This codes for CASSQGLLGSYEQYF. V and J are TRBV4-3 and TRBJ2-7; no reliable D call. Germline V lookup: CDR1 LGHNA, CDR2 YSLEER. The CDR3 runs 15 residues. Trimming took off 1 base at V and 0 bases at J, with 10 bases between the two ends.

This clonotype was recorded a few times. This chain joins TRBV20-1 and TRBJ1-2; a possible D gene is TRBD1 (6 bases). V dropped 3 bases and J dropped 8 bases, with 13 bases sitting between them. Per the germline V gene, CDR1 is DFQATT and CDR2 is SNEGSKA (reference sequence). This CDR3 region has 12 residues. The CDR3 region is CSASGQRGGYTF. The CDR3 DNA reads as TGCAGTGCTAGTGGGCAGAGGGGGGGCTACACCTTC.

The chain combines TRBV20-1 with TRBJ2-2; 14 bases align to TRBD2. Germline-derived CDR1 and CDR2 are DFQATT and SNEGSKA (reference sequence). The trim removed 6 bases at V and 5 bases at J, leaving 5 bases unmatched. This CDR3 is 15 amino acids long. DNA of the CDR3: TGCAGTGCACAGGGACTAGCGGGAGATACCGGGGAGCTGTTTTTT. This codes for CSAQGLAGDTGELFF.

This clonotype was seen only a few times. Germline and junction disagree at one end, which may indicate a read error. The chain links TRBV5-1 to TRBJ2-5; D gene uncertain. The CDR3 totals 13 residues. Per germline, CDR1 SGHRS and CDR2 YFSETQ. The CDR3 protein is CTSSLAFPETQYF. The CDR3 nucleotides read TGCACCAGCAGCTTGGCCTTCCCAGAGACCCAGTACTTC.

This clonotype was picked up many times. The chain uses TRBV20-1 and TRBJ2-3; 9 bases are a match to TRBD2. Germline CDR1 reads DFQATT; CDR2 reads SNEGSKA (reference sequence). Trimming took 2 bases from V and 0 from J; bases not matched to a gene: 3. The CDR3 totals 15 residues. CDR3 loop: CSARLREGSTDTQYF. DNA for the CDR3: TGCAGTGCTAGATTGCGGGAGGGAAGCACAGATACGCAGTATTTT.

The V and J genes are TRBV10-3 and TRBJ2-7; D is unresolved. The CDR3 spans 11 residues. The V end was cut by 4 bases, the J end by 6 bases, with 7 bases between. Germline V CDR1 and CDR2: ENHRY, SYGVKD. The CDR3 nucleotides read TGTGCCATCAGTGGGCTGGCCGAGCAGTACTTC. Amino acid sequence: CAISGLAEQYF.

The chain is built from TRBV12-3 or TRBV12-4 and TRBJ2-1, with a possible D match to TRBD2 (5 bases). The J call is uncertain, as TRBJ2-7 better fits the DNA end. CDR3 length equals 12 residues. The CDR3 DNA is TGTGCCAGCAGTGACTACCATAATGAGCAGTACTTC. This translates into CASSDYHNEQYF.

The chain recombines TRBV11-2 with TRBJ1-1; D gene ambiguous. CDR3 length equals 14 residues. Germline CDR1 reads SGHAT; CDR2 reads FQNNGV. Trimming stripped 6 bases from V and 1 base from J, with 12 bases between. The CDR3 protein is CASRTLGRNTEAFF. CDR3 in DNA: TGTGCCAGCAGGACACTCGGTAGGAACACTGAAGCTTTCTTT. The whole variable domain, remainder taken from reference TRBV11-2 and TRBJ1-1, is EAGVAQSPRYKIIEKRQSVAFWCNPISGHATLYWYQQILGQGPKLLIQFQNNGVVDDSQLPKDRFSAERLKGVDSTLKIQPAKLEDSAVYLCASRTLGRNTEAFFGQGTRLTVV.

The chain links TRBV7-9 to TRBJ2-3; D is perhaps TRBD1 (9 bases). Germline values: CDR1 SEHNR, CDR2 FQNEAQ (reference sequence). V was trimmed by 3 bases and J by 9 bases, leaving 31 bases between them. The CDR3 runs 19 residues. The chain's CDR3 is CASSFIIGTGTRDKDTQYF. The CDR3 bases are TGTGCCAGCAGCTTTATTATTGGGACAGGGACTAGGGATAAAGACACGCAGTATTTT.

This clonotype has just one count. The chain joins TRBV29-1 to TRBJ2-3; D unresolved. Germline CDR1 is SQVTM and CDR2 is ANQGSEA. V lost 7 bases and J 7 bases, leaving 12 bases between the germline ends. The CDR3 is 11 amino acids. CDR3 amino acids: CSALGGNTQYF. DNA for the CDR3: TGCAGCGCCCTCGGCGGCAATACGCAGTATTTT.

The chain employs TRBV7-2 and TRBJ2-3; 11 bases agree with TRBD2. Germline CDR1 reads SGHTA; CDR2 reads FQGNSA. The junction had 7 bases not matched to a gene; V was cut back by 6 bases and J by 5 bases. The CDR3 covers 15 residues. The CDR3 nucleotides are TGTGCCAGCAGGAATAGCGGGAGGGCAAAAGATACGCAGTATTTT. This gives the protein CASRNSGRAKDTQYF.

The J gene is TRBJ2-7, the V gene TRBV6-5; a possible D gene is TRBD1 (6 bases). In germline, CDR1 is MNHEY, CDR2 SVGAGI. The ends were cut back, 2 bases at V and 0 bases at J, with 20 bases in the middle. The CDR3 covers 18 residues. This CDR3 reads CASSYKGQGRTSSYEQYF. The DNA of the CDR3 is TGTGCCAGCAGTTACAAGGGGCAGGGGCGAACCTCCTCCTACGAGCAGTACTTC.

The V call is TRBV12-3 or TRBV12-4, the J call TRBJ2-1, with 9 bases aligning to TRBD1. With 10 bases clipped from V and 6 bases from J, the junction kept 13 bases outside the gene matches. The CDR3 loop spans 15 amino acids. CDR3 sequence: CATQWGTGLGNEQFF. The CDR3 region has the DNA TGTGCCACCCAGTGGGGGACAGGGTTAGGCAATGAGCAGTTCTTC.

The CDR3 bases are TGTGCCAGCAGGACAGGGGCCACTGAAGCTTTCTTT. Protein: CASRTGATEAFF. The chain carries TRBV12-3 or TRBV12-4 and TRBJ1-1, with 8 bases identical to TRBD1. V trimming: 6 bases; J trimming: 4 bases; junction bases outside the gene matches: 1. The CDR3 totals 12 residues.

The sample holds one count of this clonotype. This chain connects TRBV20-1 to TRBJ1-1; maybe TRBD1 (5 bases). The CDR3 contains 14 residues. CDR1 and CDR2 (germline): DFQATT, SNEGSKA (reference sequence). V gave up 5 bases and J gave up 0 bases, with 13 bases separating them. The CDR3 spells CSAPYGGMNTEAFF. Written as DNA, the CDR3 is TGCAGTGCTCCCTATGGGGGGATGAACACTGAAGCTTTCTTT.